A single sample is the source of the 28 T cell receptor beta chains below, sequenced in a study of cytomegalovirus exposure and HLA in healthy donors. The PCR made use of 60 Vbeta and 13 Jbeta primers. The protocol was immunoSEQ multiplex PCR, while the TCRdb copy is restricted to in-frame clones and leaves out a portion. The repertoire includes about 170,000 clones, approximately 81% of them detected once, and more than 2% sits in the top ten. Material for sequencing was PBMCs. These receptors were obtained from a young man in good health and CMV-seropositive.

This chain uses TRBV7-8 with TRBJ2-1; TRBD1 matches at 7 bases. CDR1 SGHVS and CDR2 FQNEAQ come from the germline V gene. Losses at the gene ends were 1 base for V and 8 bases for J; bases not matched to a gene: 14. The CDR3 covers 17 residues. The CDR3 region is CASSLEFSGGKGYEQFF. The CDR3, as DNA: TGTGCCAGCAGCTTAGAGTTTTCAGGGGGTAAGGGCTATGAGCAGTTCTTC.

The V call is TRBV4-1, the J call TRBJ2-2; 10 bases are a match to TRBD2. Germline CDR1 is MGHRA and CDR2 is YSYEKL. CDR3 size: 17 residues. V trimming: 5 bases; J trimming: 5 bases; junction bases outside the gene matches: 11. CDR3 in amino acids: CASSTTSGGADTGELFF. The CDR3 DNA follows: TGCGCCAGCAGCACGACAAGCGGGGGGGCCGATACCGGGGAGCTGTTTTTT.

The V gene is TRBV5-1, the J gene TRBJ2-3, with 7 nucleotides matching TRBD2. J gave up 10 bases and V 4 bases, and 9 bases lay outside the gene matches. Germline V gene lookup returns CDR1 SGHRS and CDR2 YFSETQ. The CDR3 sequence is 13 residues long. Here the CDR3 reads CASSHGLEGAQYF. CDR3 in DNA: TGCGCCAGCAGCCATGGACTAGAAGGGGCGCAGTATTTT.

The gene calls are TRBV27 and TRBJ1-5; D gene unclear. Germline V gives CDR1 MNHEY, CDR2 SMNVEV (reference sequence). The V and J ends lost 5 bases and 7 bases respectively, with 15 bases between them. The CDR3 is 14 amino acids. As DNA, the CDR3 is TGTGCCAGCAGTCCCTCGGGGAACTCCCAGCCCCAGCATTTT. Encoded protein: CASSPSGNSQPQHF.

The rearrangement links TRBV4-3 to TRBJ2-1, with D perhaps matching TRBD1 (5 bases). V lost 4 bases to trimming and J lost 5 bases, with 9 bases between them. Germline assignment: CDR1 LGHNA and CDR2 YSLEER. This CDR3 region has 13 residues. The CDR3 sequence: CASSPGQNNEQFF. The CDR3 region has the DNA TGCGCCAGCAGCCCTGGACAAAACAATGAGCAGTTCTTC.

The DNA for the CDR3 is TGTGCCAGCAGGTTTCCGGGACAGAAGAATGAAAAACTGTTTTTT. As protein: CASRFPGQKNEKLFF. The rearrangement links TRBV6-8 to TRBJ1-4, with 7 bases matching TRBD1. The trim removed 6 bases at V and 5 bases at J, leaving 9 bases unmatched. The CDR3 covers 15 residues. Germline CDR1 reads MNHGY; CDR2 reads SAAAGT.

This chain connects TRBV19 to TRBJ2-2, with D maybe TRBD2 (6 bases). Trimming cost V 6 bases and J 0 bases, with 11 bases left between them. The CDR3 spans 15 residues. Germline loops: CDR1 LNHDA, CDR2 SQIVND (reference sequence). The CDR3 region is CASRARGTNTGELFF. The CDR3 DNA follows: TGTGCCAGTAGGGCCCGGGGGACGAACACCGGGGAGCTGTTTTTT.

A single count supports this clone. V is TRBV5-6 and J is TRBJ1-1, with TRBD1 matching 8 bases. The germline CDR1 and CDR2 sequences are SGHDT and YYEEEE. The CDR3 totals 13 residues. Trimming cost V 5 bases and J 5 bases; bases outside gene matches: 5. This chain's CDR3 is CASSSRGRTEAFF. DNA for the CDR3: TGTGCCAGCAGTTCCAGGGGGCGGACTGAAGCTTTCTTT.

This clone was observed a few times. The chain combines TRBV2 with TRBJ2-3; D is possibly TRBD2 (6 bases). The CDR3 is 14 amino acids. In germline, CDR1 is SNHLY, CDR2 FYNNEI. Trimming stripped 8 bases from V and 4 bases from J, with 16 bases between. The DNA of the CDR3 is TGTGCCAGCGGGCCGGGGGAGCGGGCAGATACGCAGTATTTT. Translation gives CASGPGERADTQYF.

The chain is built from TRBV18 and TRBJ2-5; possibly TRBD1 for D (6 bases). Trimming took off 4 bases at V and 3 bases at J, with 21 bases between the two ends. Germline CDR1 KGHSH, CDR2 LQKENI. CDR3 size: 17 residues. The CDR3 loop reads CASSHQSSGQLKETQYF. In nucleotides, the CDR3 is TGTGCCAGCTCACATCAGTCGTCCGGACAGTTAAAAGAGACCCAGTACTTC.

This clone was recorded only once. The CDR3 sequence: CASTITGGTEAFF. The CDR3 region has the DNA TGTGCCAGCACCATTACAGGGGGTACTGAAGCTTTCTTT. The chain employs TRBV27 and TRBJ1-1, with 8 bases fitting TRBD1. J was trimmed by 5 bases and V by 7 bases; bases with no gene match: 6. The CDR3 runs 13 residues. Germline V gene data show CDR1 as MNHEY and CDR2 as SMNVEV (reference sequence).

This clone is a singleton in its sample. V gene TRBV19 combines with J gene TRBJ1-5; 7 nucleotides align to TRBD1. Losses at the gene ends were 4 bases for V and 3 bases for J; bases not matched to a gene: 6. The CDR3 spans 15 residues. Germline V lookup: CDR1 LNHDA, CDR2 SQIVND (reference sequence). CDR3 sequence: CASSTSGTANQPQHF. In DNA, the CDR3 is TGTGCCAGTAGTACTTCCGGGACAGCCAATCAGCCCCAGCATTTT.

V is TRBV2 and J is TRBJ2-6; no definite D call. CDR1 SNHLY and CDR2 FYNNEI come from the germline V gene. This CDR3 has 15 amino acids. V lost 3 bases and J 1 base, leaving 7 bases between the germline ends. CDR3 residues: CASSDSSSGANVLTF. The CDR3 DNA sequence: TGTGCCAGCAGTGATTCGAGTTCTGGGGCCAACGTCCTGACTTTC.

The V and J genes are TRBV25-1 and TRBJ1-1, with 10 bases matching TRBD1. Germline loops: CDR1 MGHDK, CDR2 SYGVNS. Trimming at V came to 8 bases and at J to 6 bases, leaving 6 bases not matched to a gene. This CDR3 is built from 13 residues. This CDR3 is CASEGQGKAEAFF. The CDR3 nucleotides are TGTGCCAGCGAGGGACAGGGGAAAGCTGAAGCTTTCTTT.

The chain has TRBV25-1 and TRBJ1-4; D is perhaps TRBD1 (6 bases). From germline, CDR1 is MGHDK and CDR2 SYGVNS. There are 16 residues in the CDR3. Trimming removed 4 bases from V and 12 bases from J, with 24 bases in between. The CDR3, as DNA: TGTGCCAGCAGTGCGTCGGGACACTGGAAGGGCTCGGAACTGTTTTTT. Translated: CASSASGHWKGSELFF.

This chain links TRBV2 with TRBJ2-7; 10 positions match TRBD1. The germline gives CDR1 SNHLY, CDR2 FYNNEI. The CDR3 covers 15 residues. The junction had 11 bases not matched to a gene; V was cut back by 6 bases and J by 6 bases. The CDR3 is CASSPPGQGISEQYF. CDR3 DNA: TGTGCCAGCAGCCCCCCGGGACAGGGGATCTCCGAGCAGTACTTC.

The chain recombines TRBV7-9 with TRBJ2-7; 7 bases match TRBD1. CDR3 length equals 16 residues. Germline CDR1 is SEHNR and CDR2 is FQNEAQ (reference sequence). V was clipped by 5 bases and J by 2 bases; unmatched bases: 12. The CDR3 region has the DNA TGTGCCAGCAGCCAAGAAGGGACAGCGCTCACCTACGAGCAGTACTTC. Translated, it gives CASSQEGTALTYEQYF.

The chain links TRBV5-5 to TRBJ2-7; no clear D gene. The CDR3 is 11 amino acids. Deletions cut 0 bases from V and 6 bases from J, with 4 bases between. CDR1 SGHKS and CDR2 YYEKEE come from the germline V gene (reference sequence). The CDR3 protein is CASSLDGEQYF. CDR3 DNA sequence: TGTGCCAGCAGCTTGGACGGCGAGCAGTACTTC.

This chain connects TRBV6-6 to TRBJ2-2, with 11 positions matching TRBD1. Germline V gene sequence: CDR1 MNHNY, CDR2 SVGAGI (reference sequence). V lost 4 bases and J lost 4; bases outside the gene matches: 5. This CDR3 has 16 amino acids. CDR3 sequence: CASSSPGTGGTGELFF. In nucleotides, the CDR3 is TGTGCCAGCAGTTCACCGGGGACAGGGGGCACCGGGGAGCTGTTTTTT.

The chain uses TRBV4-1 and TRBJ1-5, with D maybe TRBD1 (6 bases). Germline V lookup: CDR1 MGHRA, CDR2 YSYEKL. The CDR3 consists of 16 residues. Trimming cost V 0 bases and J 0 bases, with 9 bases left between them. The CDR3 loop reads CASSQEGRGSNQPQHF. The CDR3 DNA is TGCGCCAGCAGCCAAGAGGGCAGGGGTAGCAATCAGCCCCAGCATTTT.

This clone was seen a single time. The rearrangement uses TRBV10-3 and TRBJ2-4; 7 nucleotides line up with TRBD2. Trimming cost V 2 bases and J 12 bases; bases outside gene matches: 4. The CDR3 totals 12 residues. Germline V gene data show CDR1 as ENHRY and CDR2 as SYGVKD. CDR3 residues: CAISEREGSQYF. CDR3 sequence (DNA): TGTGCCATCAGTGAGAGGGAGGGCAGTCAGTACTTC.

The chain employs TRBV7-2 and TRBJ2-5; D ambiguous. The length of the CDR3 is 13 residues. V was clipped by 7 bases and J by 5 bases, with 14 bases between them. Germline V gene sequence: CDR1 SGHTA, CDR2 FQGNSA. CDR3 sequence (DNA): TGTGCCAGCACCCCGAGGCCTTCGGAGACCCAGTACTTC. Protein product: CASTPRPSETQYF.

The gene calls are TRBV11-2 and TRBJ2-1; 8 bases fit TRBD1. V shed 5 bases and J 16 bases; nucleotides not matched to a gene: 13. Germline V gene data show CDR1 as SGHAT and CDR2 as FQNNGV. The CDR3 has 13 amino acids. As DNA, the CDR3 is TGTGCCAGCAGCGACTATCTCGGGACAGGCGAATTCTTC. It specifies CASSDYLGTGEFF.

There are a few counts of this clone. The V call is TRBV19, the J call TRBJ1-2; no reliable D call. Deletions cut 4 bases from V and 0 bases from J, with 12 bases between. CDR1 is LNHDA, CDR2 SQIVND, per germline (reference sequence). CDR3 length equals 15 residues. The CDR3 DNA is TGTGCCAGTAGTACCCCGAGCGGAGCTAACTATGGCTACACCTTC. Amino acids: CASSTPSGANYGYTF.

The chain is built from TRBV10-3 and TRBJ1-1; TRBD1 aligns across 9 bases. Germline CDR1 ENHRY, CDR2 SYGVKD. The junction had 11 bases not matched to a gene; V was cut back by 6 bases and J by 0 bases. The length of the CDR3 is 17 residues. The DNA of the CDR3 is TGTGCCATCAGCCAGTCCGGGACAGGGCCCGTGAACACTGAAGCTTTCTTT. This sequence encodes CAISQSGTGPVNTEAFF.

The chain combines TRBV18 with TRBJ1-5, with D uncertain. The CDR3 loop spans 14 amino acids. V lost 4 bases, J lost 0 bases, and 7 bases lay in between. CDR1 KGHSH and CDR2 LQKENI come from the germline V gene. The DNA of the CDR3 is TGTGCCAGCTCACTCCGGGATAGCAATCAGCCCCAGCATTTT. This codes for CASSLRDSNQPQHF.

The rearrangement joins TRBV5-6 to TRBJ2-1; TRBD1 agrees at 9 bases. The CDR3 runs to 14 residues. Germline CDR1 reads SGHDT; CDR2 reads YYEEEE. With V trimmed by 2 bases and J by 8 bases, 5 bases remained unmatched. The CDR3 DNA sequence: TGTGCCAGCAGCTTTGGACAGGGGAGGGATGAGCAGTTCTTC. Amino acids: CASSFGQGRDEQFF.

The rearrangement uses TRBV6-1 and TRBJ2-7; 8 bases are shared with TRBD1. The junction had 3 bases not matched to a gene; V was cut back by 4 bases and J by 1 base. This CDR3 contains 14 residues. The germline CDR1 and CDR2 sequences are MNHNS and SASEGT. This chain's CDR3 is CASSAWTGSYEQYF. As DNA, the CDR3 is TGTGCCAGCAGTGCATGGACAGGGTCCTACGAGCAGTACTTC.